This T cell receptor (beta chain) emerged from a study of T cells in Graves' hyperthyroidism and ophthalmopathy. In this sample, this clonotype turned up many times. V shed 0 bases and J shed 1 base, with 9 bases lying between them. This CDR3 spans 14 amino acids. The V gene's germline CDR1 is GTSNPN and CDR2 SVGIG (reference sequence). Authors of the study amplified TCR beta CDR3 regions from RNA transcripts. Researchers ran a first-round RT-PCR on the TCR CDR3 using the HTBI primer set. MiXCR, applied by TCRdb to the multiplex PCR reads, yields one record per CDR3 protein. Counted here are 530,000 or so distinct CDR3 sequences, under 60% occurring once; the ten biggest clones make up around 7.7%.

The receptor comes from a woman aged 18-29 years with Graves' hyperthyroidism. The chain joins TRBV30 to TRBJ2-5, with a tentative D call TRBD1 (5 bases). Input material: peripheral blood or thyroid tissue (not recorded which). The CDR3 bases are TGTGCCTGGAGTGTTAAGGGGCTCCAAGAGACCCAGTACTTC. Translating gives CAWSVKGLQETQYF. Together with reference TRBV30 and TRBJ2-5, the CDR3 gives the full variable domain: SQTIHQWPATLVQPVGSPLSLECTVEGTSNPNLYWYRQAAGRGLQLLFYSVGIGQISSEVPQNLSASRPQDRQFILSSKKLLLSDSGFYLCAWSVKGLQETQYFGPGTRLLVL.